Detailed here is one TCR beta chain. Its specificity is unknown. This sample stems from a study of cytomegalovirus exposure and HLA in healthy donors. Points from the study as a whole: In all likelihood, a cluster of highly shared sequence variants was a sequencing artifact. When the data were analyzed later, several of the most significant clusters appeared to be linked to common viral pathogens. Solely CMV serostatus was available to characterize immune exposure.

The donors gave bone marrow, and they were healthy. The V gene lost 1 base and the J gene lost 0 bases, with 11 bases spanning the gap. The CDR3 length is 17 residues. Germline CDR1 reads SGHRS; CDR2 reads YFSETQ. Vbeta (60) and Jbeta (13) primers were used in the PCR. Data came from immunoSEQ multiplex PCR; TCRdb stores just in-frame clones and leaves some out. The table shows 130,000 or so clones, with more than 8% occurring only once. The receptor was derived from a man aged 35 to 55 in good health and CMV-seronegative. Sequencing was performed on PBMCs. The chain joins TRBV5-1 to TRBJ2-6; D not resolved. CDR3 DNA: TGCGCCAGCAGCTTGTTGTCTCGGTCCTCTGGGGCCAACGTCCTGACTTTC. Translation: CASSLLSRSSGANVLTF. The variable domain in full, completed from reference TRBV5-1 and TRBJ2-6, reads KAGVTQTPRYLIKTRGQQVTLSCSPISGHRSVSWYQQTPGQGLQFLFEYFSETQRNKGNFPGRFSGRQFSNSRSEMNVSTLELGDSALYLCASSLLSRSSGANVLTFGAGSRLTVL.